This TCR beta chain came from a study of blood T cells in healthy people across ages. Germline V gene sequence: CDR1 MNHEY, CDR2 SVGEGT. Unmatched junction bases numbered 13, after V lost 5 bases and J lost 5 bases. This CDR3 region has 18 residues. A sample-barcoded 5' primer and a J-beta primer mix were used in a second PCR of roughly 6 to 11 cycles. TCRdb itself ran the 5' RACE reads through MiXCR, one entry per CDR3 protein. Among roughly 1,500,000 distinct CDR3 sequences, roughly 45% were seen once, and the ten largest hold 7.9%. The chain joins TRBV6-2 or TRBV6-3 to TRBJ2-2, with 11 bases matching TRBD1. The source is a woman younger than 30 in good health. Input material: blood. CDR3 sequence: CASSPLGQGVGKTGELFF. CDR3 nucleotide sequence: TGTGCCAGCAGTCCACTGGGACAGGGGGTAGGAAAAACCGGGGAGCTGTTTTTT.